Below are 20 T cell receptor beta chains sequenced from a single sample in a study of blood T cells in healthy people across ages. PCR was performed a second time for about 7 to 12 cycles using a sample-barcoded 5' primer and a J-beta primer mix. Each CDR3 protein is one row after TCRdb ran MiXCR on the 5' RACE reads. The table lists around 1,000,000 distinct CDR3 sequences, about 25% of them singletons, with less than 0.75% in the top ten. These same records also appear under a second study, on T cells of mothers and their children.

Source material: blood. The receptors were gathered from a girl aged 2 to 9 in good health.

V gene TRBV20-1 combines with J gene TRBJ1-4; D is ambiguous. Germline lookup yields CDR1 DFQATT and CDR2 SNEGSKA (reference sequence). The CDR3 is made up of 14 amino acids. Between the trimmed V and J ends, which lost 0 bases and 4 bases, there was a span of 9 bases. This chain's CDR3 is CSAREGVLNEKLFF. In DNA, the CDR3 is TGCAGTGCTAGAGAGGGCGTACTTAATGAAAAACTGTTTTTT.

The sample holds many counts of this clonotype. V and J are TRBV7-2 and TRBJ2-5; D is uncertain. The J call is doubtful: the DNA matches TRBJ2-1 better. Germline loops: CDR1 SGHTA, CDR2 FQGNSA. This CDR3 region has 17 residues. The CDR3 sequence is CASSPSANLLTYNEQFF. CDR3 DNA sequence: TGTGCCAGCAGCCCTTCGGCAAACTTATTAACTTACAATGAGCAGTTCTTC.

This clonotype showed up just a few times. One end of the junction fails to match germline, which may point to a read error. The CDR3 DNA reads as TGCAGTGCTAGAGATACCTCTAGCGGGGGGTACAATGGGCAGTTCTTC. Protein product: CSARDTSSGGYNGQFF. J is TRBJ2-1 and V is TRBV20-1; 11 bases agree with TRBD2. Germline V lookup: CDR1 DFQATT, CDR2 SNEGSKA (reference sequence). The CDR3 is 16 amino acids.

This chain joins TRBV20-1 and TRBJ2-5, with 13 bases identical to TRBD2. The DNA end lines up better with TRBJ2-1; the J call may be wrong. Germline V CDR1 and CDR2: DFQATT, SNEGSKA (reference sequence). The CDR3 is made up of 15 amino acids. CDR3 nucleotide sequence: TGCAGTGCTAGACGGGCCGGACTAGCGGGAGCTGAGCAGTTCTTC. It encodes CSARRAGLAGAEQFF.

The gene calls are TRBV6-5 and TRBJ2-1; no reliable D call. The CDR3 loop spans 13 amino acids. Deletions cut 9 bases from V and 1 base from J, with 10 bases between. The germline V gene encodes CDR1 MNHEY and CDR2 SVGAGI. The CDR3 is CASWTASYNEQFF. DNA for the CDR3: TGTGCCAGTTGGACCGCATCCTACAATGAGCAGTTCTTC.

V and J are TRBV12-3 or TRBV12-4 and TRBJ1-6; a weak D match, TRBD1 (5 bases). The CDR3 totals 15 residues. The V end lost 6 bases, the J end lost 7 bases, and 16 bases lay between the germline ends. The CDR3 DNA follows: TGTGCCAGCAGCCGAGGGGTTCCGGGGAATTCACCCCTCCACTTT. It yields the protein CASSRGVPGNSPLHF.

The sample holds a few counts of this clonotype. This chain joins TRBV7-6 and TRBJ2-3; D tentatively reads TRBD1 or TRBD2 (5 bases each). Germline CDR1 and CDR2: SGHVS and FNYEAQ. Between the trimmed V and J ends, which lost 4 bases and 2 bases, there was a span of 7 bases. The CDR3 extends over 13 amino acids. DNA for the CDR3: TGTGCCAGCAGCTGGGACGACACAGATACGCAGTATTTT. Translated, it gives CASSWDDTDTQYF.

V and J are TRBV3-1 and TRBJ1-1, with D unclear. The CDR3 loop spans 15 amino acids. Trimming left V 0 bases short and J 1 base short, with 9 bases between. Germline V gene data show CDR1 as LGHDT and CDR2 as YNNKEL (reference sequence). The CDR3 region is CASSQEVVENTEAFF. CDR3 nucleotide sequence: TGTGCCAGCAGCCAAGAGGTGGTCGAGAACACTGAAGCTTTCTTT. Looking up the rest from reference TRBV3-1 and TRBJ1-1 gives the full variable domain: DTAVSQTPKYLVTQMGNDKSIKCEQNLGHDTMYWYKQDSKKFLKIMFSYNNKELIINETVPNRFSPKSPDKAHLNLHINSLELGDSAVYFCASSQEVVENTEAFFGQGTRLTVV.

This clonotype was seen a few times. In DNA, the CDR3 is TGCGCCAGCAGCCAAGATGGCGTAAACACGGATGAGCAGTTCTTC. It yields the protein CASSQDGVNTDEQFF. The chain links TRBV4-1 to TRBJ2-1; D remains unclear. Trimming removed 0 bases at V and 8 bases at J, with 14 bases between. CDR3 length: 15 residues. Germline-derived CDR1 and CDR2 are MGHRA and YSYEKL.

V is TRBV18 and J is TRBJ2-7; 10 bases agree with TRBD1. Germline assignment: CDR1 KGHSH and CDR2 LQKENI. CDR3 length: 16 residues. With V trimmed by 6 bases and J by 6 bases, 14 bases remained unmatched. CDR3 protein: CASSPTLGQGSAEQYF. In DNA form, the CDR3 reads TGTGCCAGCTCGCCGACACTGGGACAGGGGTCTGCCGAGCAGTACTTC.

As concerns this clonotype: Being one base from a much bigger clone, this may be a read error. The chain combines TRBV6-2 or TRBV6-3 with TRBJ1-2; D not certain. The CDR3 has 15 residues. CDR1 and CDR2 from the germline V gene are MNHEY and SVGEGT. The CDR3 loop reads CASSYSTESNYGHTF. In DNA, the CDR3 is TGTGCCAGCAGTTACTCGACGGAGTCTAACTATGGCCACACCTTC.

This clonotype was found a few times. The genes are TRBV6-2 or TRBV6-3 and TRBJ2-4; the D gene is possibly TRBD2 (6 bases). This CDR3 region has 16 residues. V lost 4 bases, J lost 5 bases, and 18 bases lay in between. Germline values: CDR1 MNHEY, CDR2 SVGEGT. The CDR3 region is CASSFYDSGDENIQYF. The CDR3 DNA sequence: TGTGCCAGCAGTTTTTATGACTCGGGAGACGAAAACATTCAGTACTTC.

In its sample, this clonotype was seen a few times. The chain uses TRBV10-3 and TRBJ1-1, with D unclear. Looked up from germline, CDR1 is ENHRY and CDR2 is SYGVKD. Trimming cost V 6 bases and J 3 bases, with 8 bases left between them. This CDR3 has 12 residues. The CDR3 here is CAISIADTEAFF. CDR3 nucleotide sequence: TGTGCCATCAGCATCGCGGACACTGAAGCTTTCTTT.

The chain joins TRBV29-1 to TRBJ1-1; D is unresolved. CDR1 SQVTM and CDR2 ANQGSEA come from the germline V gene. V was clipped by 1 base and J by 0 bases, with 9 bases between them. This CDR3 contains 14 residues. The CDR3 coding sequence is TGCAGCGTTGAAGGGCAGCTCATGAACACTGAAGCTTTCTTT. The encoded protein is CSVEGQLMNTEAFF.

This clonotype was seen at least ten times. V usage is TRBV11-2 and J usage is TRBJ1-4, with D perhaps matching TRBD1 (5 bases). CDR1 SGHAT and CDR2 FQNNGV come from the germline V gene. Trimming shortened V by 6 bases and J by 4 bases, and 9 bases separated the two germline ends. This CDR3 comprises 13 residues. CDR3 sequence reads: CASRTELNEKLFF. The CDR3 DNA reads TGTGCCAGCAGGACAGAACTTAATGAAAAACTGTTTTTT.

This clonotype has more than one count but fewer than ten. The rearrangement links TRBV29-1 to TRBJ2-3; 9 positions match TRBD2. The CDR3 has 15 residues. V shed 6 bases and J 6 bases; nucleotides not matched to a gene: 13. Germline V lookup: CDR1 SQVTM, CDR2 ANQGSEA. CDR3 sequence reads: CSVPPLAGGPDTQYF. DNA of the CDR3: TGCAGCGTGCCCCCCCTTGCGGGAGGGCCGGATACGCAGTATTTT.

This rearrangement joins TRBV19 to TRBJ2-7, with TRBD2 as a possible D gene (6 bases). Germline V gene data show CDR1 as LNHDA and CDR2 as SQIVND (reference sequence). V was cut by 4 bases and J by 7 bases, with 17 bases left in between. The CDR3 totals 14 residues. This CDR3 is CASSSGLAVLEQYF. CDR3 sequence (DNA): TGTGCCAGTAGTAGCGGGTTAGCGGTCTTGGAGCAGTACTTC.

V usage is TRBV10-3 and J usage is TRBJ2-5; TRBD1 might be the D (6 bases). The V end was cut by 2 bases, the J end by 11 bases, with 24 bases between. The germline V gene encodes CDR1 ENHRY and CDR2 SYGVKD. The CDR3 sequence is 16 residues long. CDR3 in amino acids: CAISEAPAGVPYGQYF. CDR3 nucleotides: TGTGCCATCAGTGAGGCCCCGGCAGGGGTGCCCTACGGGCAGTACTTC.

The chain recombines TRBV29-1 with TRBJ2-2, with a tentative D call TRBD2 (6 bases). This CDR3 is built from 15 residues. Germline V gene sequence: CDR1 SQVTM, CDR2 ANQGSEA. V was trimmed by 4 bases and J by 7 bases, leaving 19 bases between them. The CDR3 reads CSVVRYTEEGGELFF. CDR3 sequence (DNA): TGCAGCGTTGTTCGGTACACAGAGGAGGGCGGGGAGCTGTTTTTT.

This clonotype appeared many times. The rearrangement uses TRBV7-2 and TRBJ2-3; D unclear. Germline V lookup: CDR1 SGHTA, CDR2 FQGNSA. V was cut by 3 bases and J by 4 bases, with 8 bases left in between. The CDR3 has 13 residues. The CDR3: CASSFVMADTQYF. The CDR3 nucleotides are TGTGCCAGCAGCTTCGTTATGGCAGATACGCAGTATTTT. The full variable domain, in which reference TRBV7-2 and TRBJ2-3 provide the parts outside the CDR3, is GAGVSQSPSNKVTEKGKDVELRCDPISGHTALYWYRQSLGQGLEFLIYFQGNSAPDKSGLPSDRFSAERTGGSVSTLTIQRTQQEDSAVYLCASSFVMADTQYFGPGTRLTVL.